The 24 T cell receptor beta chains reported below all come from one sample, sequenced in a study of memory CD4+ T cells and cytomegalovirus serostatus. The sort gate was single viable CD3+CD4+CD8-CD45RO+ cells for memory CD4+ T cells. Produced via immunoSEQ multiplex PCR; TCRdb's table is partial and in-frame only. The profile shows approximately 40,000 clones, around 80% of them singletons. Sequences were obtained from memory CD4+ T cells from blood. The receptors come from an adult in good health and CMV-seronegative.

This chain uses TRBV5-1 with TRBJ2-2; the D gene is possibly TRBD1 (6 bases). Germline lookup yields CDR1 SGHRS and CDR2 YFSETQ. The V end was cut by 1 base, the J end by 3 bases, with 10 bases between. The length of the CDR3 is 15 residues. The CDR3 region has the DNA TGCGCCAGCAGCTTGTCTACAGGGTACACCGGGGAGCTGTTTTTT. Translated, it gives CASSLSTGYTGELFF. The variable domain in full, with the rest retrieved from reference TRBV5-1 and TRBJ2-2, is KAGVTQTPRYLIKTRGQQVTLSCSPISGHRSVSWYQQTPGQGLQFLFEYFSETQRNKGNFPGRFSGRQFSNSRSEMNVSTLELGDSALYLCASSLSTGYTGELFFGEGSRLTVL.

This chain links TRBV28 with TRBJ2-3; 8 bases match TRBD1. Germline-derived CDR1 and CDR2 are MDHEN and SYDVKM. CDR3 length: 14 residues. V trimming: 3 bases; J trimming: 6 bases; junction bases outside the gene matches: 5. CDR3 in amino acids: CASSFNRGADTQYF. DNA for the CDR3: TGTGCCAGCAGTTTTAACAGGGGGGCGGATACGCAGTATTTT.

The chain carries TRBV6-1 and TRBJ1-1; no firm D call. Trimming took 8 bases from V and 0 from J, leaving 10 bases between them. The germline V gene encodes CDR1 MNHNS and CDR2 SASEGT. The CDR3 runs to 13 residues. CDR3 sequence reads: CASSWKMNTEAFF. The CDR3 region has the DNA TGTGCCAGCTCGTGGAAAATGAACACTGAAGCTTTCTTT.

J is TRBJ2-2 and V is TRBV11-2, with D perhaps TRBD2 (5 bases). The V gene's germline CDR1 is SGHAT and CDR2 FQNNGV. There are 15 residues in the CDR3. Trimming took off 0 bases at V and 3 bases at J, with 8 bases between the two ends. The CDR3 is CASSLDGGYTGELFF. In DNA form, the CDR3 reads TGTGCCAGCAGCTTAGACGGAGGTTACACCGGGGAGCTGTTTTTT.

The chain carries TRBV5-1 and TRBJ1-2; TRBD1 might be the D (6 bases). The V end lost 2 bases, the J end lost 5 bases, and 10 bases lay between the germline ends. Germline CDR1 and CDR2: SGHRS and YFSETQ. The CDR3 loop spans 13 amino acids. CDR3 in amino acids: CASSFGGPYGYTF. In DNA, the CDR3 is TGCGCCAGCAGCTTCGGGGGGCCTTATGGCTACACCTTC.

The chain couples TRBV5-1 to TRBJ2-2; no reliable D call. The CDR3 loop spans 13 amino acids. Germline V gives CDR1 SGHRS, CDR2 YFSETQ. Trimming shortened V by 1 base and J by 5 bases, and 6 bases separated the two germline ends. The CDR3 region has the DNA TGCGCCAGCAGCTTGACAGAAACCGGGGAGCTGTTTTTT. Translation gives CASSLTETGELFF.

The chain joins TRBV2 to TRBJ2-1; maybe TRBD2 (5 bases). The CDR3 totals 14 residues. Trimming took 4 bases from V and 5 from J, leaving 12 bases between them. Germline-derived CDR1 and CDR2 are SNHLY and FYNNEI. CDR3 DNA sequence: TGTGCCAGCAGTGTGAAATCCGGGGACAATGAGCAGTTCTTC. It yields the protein CASSVKSGDNEQFF.

CDR3 sequence reads: CASSAGLAGGGTQYF. In nucleotides, the CDR3 is TGTGCCAGCAGCGCGGGACTAGCGGGGGGGGGAACGCAGTATTTT. The gene calls are TRBV7-2 and TRBJ2-3, with 16 nucleotides matching TRBD2. Per germline, CDR1 SGHTA and CDR2 FQGNSA. Germline trimming cut 5 bases from V and 9 bases from J; bases unmatched to any gene: 5. This CDR3 spans 15 amino acids.

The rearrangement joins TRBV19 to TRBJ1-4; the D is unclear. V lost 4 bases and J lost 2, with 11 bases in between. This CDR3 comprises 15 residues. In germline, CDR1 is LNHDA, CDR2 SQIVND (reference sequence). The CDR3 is CASSTLRRTNEKLFF. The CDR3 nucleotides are TGTGCCAGTAGTACCCTGCGACGGACTAATGAAAAACTGTTTTTT.

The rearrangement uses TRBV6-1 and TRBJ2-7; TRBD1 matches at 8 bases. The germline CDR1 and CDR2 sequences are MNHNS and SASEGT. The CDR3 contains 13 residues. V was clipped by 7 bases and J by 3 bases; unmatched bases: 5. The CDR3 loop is CASKGQVVYEQYF. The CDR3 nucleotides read TGTGCCAGCAAGGGACAGGTTGTCTACGAGCAGTACTTC.

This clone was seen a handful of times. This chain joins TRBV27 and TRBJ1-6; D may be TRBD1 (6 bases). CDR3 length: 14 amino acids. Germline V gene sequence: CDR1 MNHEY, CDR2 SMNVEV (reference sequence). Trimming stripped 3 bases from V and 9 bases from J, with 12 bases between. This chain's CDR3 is CASSFTGSVSPLHF. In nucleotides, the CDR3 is TGTGCCAGCAGTTTTACAGGGTCGGTTTCACCCCTCCACTTT.

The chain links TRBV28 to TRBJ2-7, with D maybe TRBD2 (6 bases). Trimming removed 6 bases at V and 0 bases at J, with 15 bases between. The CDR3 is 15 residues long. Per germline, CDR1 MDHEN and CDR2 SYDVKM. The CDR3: CASRPDAGSSYEQYF. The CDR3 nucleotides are TGTGCCAGCAGACCGGACGCCGGGAGCTCCTACGAGCAGTACTTC.

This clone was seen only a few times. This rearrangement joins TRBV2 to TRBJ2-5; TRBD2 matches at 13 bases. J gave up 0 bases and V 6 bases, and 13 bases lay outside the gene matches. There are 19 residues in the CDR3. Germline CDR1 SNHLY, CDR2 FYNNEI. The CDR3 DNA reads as TGTGCCAGCAGCGCCCCGACTAGCGGGGGGCCAAGGTACCAAGAGACCCAGTACTTC. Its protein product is CASSAPTSGGPRYQETQYF.

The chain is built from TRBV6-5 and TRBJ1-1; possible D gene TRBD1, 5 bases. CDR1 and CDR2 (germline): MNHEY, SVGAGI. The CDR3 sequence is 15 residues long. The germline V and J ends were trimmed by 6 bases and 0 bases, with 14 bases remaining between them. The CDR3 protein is CASRRDPAMNTEAFF. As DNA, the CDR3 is TGTGCCAGCAGGCGGGACCCCGCTATGAACACTGAAGCTTTCTTT.

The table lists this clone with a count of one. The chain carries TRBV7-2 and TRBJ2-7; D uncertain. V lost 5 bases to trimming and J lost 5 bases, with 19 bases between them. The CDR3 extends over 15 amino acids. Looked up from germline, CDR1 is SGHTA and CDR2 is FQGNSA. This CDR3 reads CASSQVLGYSHEQYF. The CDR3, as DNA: TGTGCCAGCAGCCAAGTCTTGGGTTATAGCCACGAGCAGTACTTC.

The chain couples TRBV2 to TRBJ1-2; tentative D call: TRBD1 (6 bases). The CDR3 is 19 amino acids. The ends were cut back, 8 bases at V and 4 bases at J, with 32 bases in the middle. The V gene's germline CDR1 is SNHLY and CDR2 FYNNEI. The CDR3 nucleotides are TGTGCCAGCTCACTGGGGGGCGGCTTTTCACTGTTGAGAACCTATGGCTACACCTTC. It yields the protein CASSLGGGFSLLRTYGYTF. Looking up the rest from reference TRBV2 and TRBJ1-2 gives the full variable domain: EPEVTQTPSHQVTQMGQEVILRCVPISNHLYFYWYRQILGQKVEFLVSFYNNEISEKSEIFDDQFSVERPDGSNFTLKIRSTKLEDSAMYFCASSLGGGFSLLRTYGYTFGSGTRLTVV.

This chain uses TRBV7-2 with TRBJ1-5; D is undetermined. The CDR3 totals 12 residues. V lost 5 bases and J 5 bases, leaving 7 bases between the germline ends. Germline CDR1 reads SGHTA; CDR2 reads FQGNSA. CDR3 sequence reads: CASSRDYQPQHF. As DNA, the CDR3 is TGTGCCAGCAGCCGAGATTATCAGCCCCAGCATTTT.

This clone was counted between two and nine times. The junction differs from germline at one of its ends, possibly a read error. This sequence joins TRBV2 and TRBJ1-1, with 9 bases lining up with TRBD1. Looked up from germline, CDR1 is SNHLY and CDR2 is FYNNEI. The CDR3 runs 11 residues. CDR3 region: CASSVRDREFF. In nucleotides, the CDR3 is TGTGCCAGCAGTGTACGGGACAGGGAGTTTTTT.

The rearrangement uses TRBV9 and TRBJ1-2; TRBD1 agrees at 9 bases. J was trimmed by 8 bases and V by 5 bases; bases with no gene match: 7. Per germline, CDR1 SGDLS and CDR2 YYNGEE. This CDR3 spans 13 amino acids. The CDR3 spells CASSSGTGPGYTF. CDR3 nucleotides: TGTGCCAGCAGTTCAGGGACAGGGCCGGGCTACACCTTC.

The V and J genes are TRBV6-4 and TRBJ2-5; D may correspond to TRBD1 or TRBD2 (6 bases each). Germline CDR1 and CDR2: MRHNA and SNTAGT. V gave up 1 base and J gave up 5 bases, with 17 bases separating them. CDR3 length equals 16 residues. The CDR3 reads CASSDWGGWGAETQYF. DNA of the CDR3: TGTGCCAGCAGTGACTGGGGCGGGTGGGGGGCCGAGACCCAGTACTTC.

The CDR3 here is CSVRKTGSEKLFF. The CDR3 DNA reads TGCAGCGTTCGCAAGACAGGTTCGGAAAAACTGTTTTTT. The gene calls are TRBV29-1 and TRBJ1-4; D possibly corresponds to TRBD1 (6 bases). Germline V gene sequence: CDR1 SQVTM, CDR2 ANQGSEA. This CDR3 region has 13 residues. The V gene lost 5 bases and the J gene lost 8 bases, with 15 bases spanning the gap. Using reference TRBV29-1 and TRBJ1-4 for the parts outside the CDR3, the full variable domain is SAVISQKPSRDICQRGTSLTIQCQVDSQVTMMFWYRQQPGQSLTLIATANQGSEATYESGFVIDKFPISRPNLTFSTLTVSNMSPEDSSIYLCSVRKTGSEKLFFGSGTQLSVL.

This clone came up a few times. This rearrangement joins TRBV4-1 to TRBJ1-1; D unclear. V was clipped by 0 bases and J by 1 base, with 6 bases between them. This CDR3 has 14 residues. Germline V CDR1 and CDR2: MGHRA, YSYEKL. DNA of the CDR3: TGCGCCAGCAGCCAAGATCGGACGAACACTGAAGCTTTCTTT. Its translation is CASSQDRTNTEAFF.

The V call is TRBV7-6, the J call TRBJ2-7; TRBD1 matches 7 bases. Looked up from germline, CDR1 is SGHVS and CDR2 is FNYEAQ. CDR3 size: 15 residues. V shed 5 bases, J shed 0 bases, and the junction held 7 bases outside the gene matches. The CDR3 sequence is CASSREGASSYEQYF. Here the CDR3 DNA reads TGTGCCAGCAGCCGAGAGGGGGCAAGCTCCTACGAGCAGTACTTC.

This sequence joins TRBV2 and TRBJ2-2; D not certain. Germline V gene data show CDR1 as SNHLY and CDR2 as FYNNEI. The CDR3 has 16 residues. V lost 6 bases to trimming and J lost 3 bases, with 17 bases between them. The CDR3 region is CASSPDTLPYTGELFF. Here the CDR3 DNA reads TGTGCCAGCAGCCCAGACACCCTCCCATACACCGGGGAGCTGTTTTTT.